This T cell receptor (beta chain) was identified during a study of blood T cell repertoires in COVID-19. Study-level background: T cells, B-cell-depleted T cells, or PBMCs supplied cDNA or gDNA.

In the original analysis: Amplification with reference gene primers provided the estimates of nucleated cell counts. Some clones are missing from TCRdb's copy, which holds only in-frame ones; the method was immunoSEQ multiplex PCR. V, J and clone size reflect that table, while D and trimming were determined from the DNA. The data show about 100,000 clones, with more than 90% seen just once and around 5.7% held by the top ten. The CDR3 runs to 17 residues. V was pared by 2 bases and J by 0 bases, with 5 bases of the junction left unmatched. Germline CDR1 is SGHVS and CDR2 is FNYEAQ. The V gene is TRBV7-6, the J gene TRBJ2-1; 9 bases fit TRBD2. The sequence derives from a man aged 65 to 79 with acute or convalescent COVID-19. Specimen: peripheral blood. In DNA, the CDR3 is TGTGCCAGCAGCTTACTTAGCGGGAGTCCCTCCTACAATGAGCAGTTCTTC. This sequence encodes CASSLLSGSPSYNEQFF.